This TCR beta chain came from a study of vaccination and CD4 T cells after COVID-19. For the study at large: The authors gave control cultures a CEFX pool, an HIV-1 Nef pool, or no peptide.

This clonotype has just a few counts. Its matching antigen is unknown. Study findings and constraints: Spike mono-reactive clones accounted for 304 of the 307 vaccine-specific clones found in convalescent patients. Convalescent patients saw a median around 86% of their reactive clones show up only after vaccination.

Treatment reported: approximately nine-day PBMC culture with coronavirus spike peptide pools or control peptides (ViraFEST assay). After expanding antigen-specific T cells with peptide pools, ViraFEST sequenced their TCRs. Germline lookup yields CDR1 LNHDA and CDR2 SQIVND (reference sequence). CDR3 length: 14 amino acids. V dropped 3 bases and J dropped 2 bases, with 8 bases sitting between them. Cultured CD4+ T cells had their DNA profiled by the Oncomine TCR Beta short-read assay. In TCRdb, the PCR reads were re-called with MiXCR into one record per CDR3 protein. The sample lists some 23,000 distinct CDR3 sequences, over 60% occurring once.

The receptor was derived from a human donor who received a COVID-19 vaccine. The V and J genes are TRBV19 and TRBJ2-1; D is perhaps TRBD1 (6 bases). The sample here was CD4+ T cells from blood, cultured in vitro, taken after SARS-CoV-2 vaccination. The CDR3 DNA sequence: TGTGCCAGTAGTATCCAGGGGCCCTACAATGAGCAGTTCTTC. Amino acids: CASSIQGPYNEQFF.